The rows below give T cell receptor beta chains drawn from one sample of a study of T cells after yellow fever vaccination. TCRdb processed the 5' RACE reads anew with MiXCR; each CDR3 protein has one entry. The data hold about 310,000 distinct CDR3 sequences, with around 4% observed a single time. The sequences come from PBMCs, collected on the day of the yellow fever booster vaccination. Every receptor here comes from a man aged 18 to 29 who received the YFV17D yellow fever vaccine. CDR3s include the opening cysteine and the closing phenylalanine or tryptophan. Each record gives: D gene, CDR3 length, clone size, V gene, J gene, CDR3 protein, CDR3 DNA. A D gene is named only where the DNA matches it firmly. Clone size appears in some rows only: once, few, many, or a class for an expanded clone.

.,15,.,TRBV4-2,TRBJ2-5,CASSQDSLRVETQYF,TGTGCCAGCAGCCAAGATAGCCTCCGTGTAGAGACCCAGTACTTC
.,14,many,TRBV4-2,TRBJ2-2,CASSQEAATGELFF,TGTGCCAGCAGCCAAGAGGCCGCCACCGGGGAGCTGTTTTTT
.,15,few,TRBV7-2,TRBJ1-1,CASSLVTGLNTEAFF,TGTGCCAGCAGCTTAGTAACAGGGTTGAACACTGAAGCTTTCTTT
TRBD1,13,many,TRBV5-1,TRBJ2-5,CASSRGLQETQYF,TGCGCCAGCAGTAGGGGGCTACAAGAGACCCAGTACTTC
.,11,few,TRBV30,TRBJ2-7,CAWSVGYEQYF,TGTGCCTGGAGTGTCGGCTACGAGCAGTACTTC
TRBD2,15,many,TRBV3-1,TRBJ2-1,CASSVTSGGYNEQFF,TGTGCCAGCAGCGTTACTAGCGGGGGTTACAATGAGCAGTTCTTC
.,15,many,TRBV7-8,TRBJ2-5,CASSWGAGRQETQYF,TGTGCCAGCAGCTGGGGGGCGGGGCGCCAAGAGACCCAGTACTTC
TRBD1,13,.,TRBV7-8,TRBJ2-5,CASTGQRQETQYF,TGTGCCAGCACGGGACAGCGACAAGAGACCCAGTACTTC
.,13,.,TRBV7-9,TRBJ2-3,CASNEGQGRPQYF,TGTGCCAGCAACGAAGGGCAGGGGAGACCGCAGTATTTT
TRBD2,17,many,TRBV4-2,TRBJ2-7,CASSPRALAGTSYEQYF,TGTGCCAGCAGCCCGAGGGCCCTAGCGGGAACCTCCTACGAGCAGTACTTC
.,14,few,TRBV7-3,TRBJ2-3,CASSLMQTTDTQYF,TGTGCCAGCAGCTTAATGCAGACCACAGATACGCAGTATTTT
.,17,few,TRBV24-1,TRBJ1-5,CATSDLLSRGGNQPQHF,TGTGCCACCAGTGATTTGTTAAGTAGGGGCGGCAATCAGCCCCAGCATTTT
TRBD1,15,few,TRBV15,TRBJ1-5,CATGTGAPGNQPQHF,TGTGCCACCGGGACAGGGGCGCCGGGTAATCAGCCCCAGCATTTT
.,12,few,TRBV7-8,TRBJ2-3,CASSLAQDTQYF,TGTGCCAGCAGCTTAGCCCAAGATACGCAGTATTTT
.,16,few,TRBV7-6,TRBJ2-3,CASSLAGRGSTDTQYF,TGTGCCAGCAGCTTAGCCGGAAGGGGGAGCACAGATACGCAGTATTTT
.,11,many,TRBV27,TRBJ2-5,CASGVLETQYF,TGTGCCAGCGGTGTTCTGGAGACCCAGTACTTC
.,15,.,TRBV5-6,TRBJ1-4,CASNQREKTNEKLFF,TGTGCCAGCAACCAGCGGGAGAAGACTAATGAAAAACTGTTTTTT
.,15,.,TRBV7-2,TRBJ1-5,CASSLAILANQPRHF,TGTGCCAGCAGCTTAGCGATCCTGGCCAATCAGCCCCGGCATTTT
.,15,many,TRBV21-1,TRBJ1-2,CASSKVEGARSGYTF,TGTGCCAGCAGCAAAGTTGAAGGGGCGCGGAGTGGCTACACCTTC
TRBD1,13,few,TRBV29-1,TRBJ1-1,CSVGGGGDTEAFF,TGCAGCGTTGGAGGGGGCGGGGACACTGAAGCTTTCTTT
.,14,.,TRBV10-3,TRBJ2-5,CAISASLGPETQYF,TGTGCCATCAGTGCCTCCTTGGGCCCGGAGACCCAGTACTTC
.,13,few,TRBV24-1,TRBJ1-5,CATSDQSNQPQHF,TGTGCCACCAGTGACCAGAGCAATCAGCCCCAGCATTTT
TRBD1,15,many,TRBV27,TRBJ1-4,CASSRRRGISEKLFF,TGTGCCAGCAGTCGCCGCAGGGGGATTTCGGAAAAACTGTTTTTT
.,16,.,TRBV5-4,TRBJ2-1,CASSLAGPSSYNEQFF,TGTGCCAGCAGCTTGGCCGGTCCCAGCTCCTACAATGAGCAGTTCTTC
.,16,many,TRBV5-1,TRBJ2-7,CASSRDWGTENYEQYF,TGCGCCAGCAGCCGGGACTGGGGGACCGAAAATTACGAGCAGTACTTC
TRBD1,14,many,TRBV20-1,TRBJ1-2,CSASPGQANYGYTF,TGCAGTGCTAGCCCGGGACAGGCTAACTATGGCTACACCTTC
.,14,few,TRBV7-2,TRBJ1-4,CASSFRQGSEKLFF,TGTGCCAGCAGCTTTCGTCAGGGGAGTGAAAAACTGTTTTTT
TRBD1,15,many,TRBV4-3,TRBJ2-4,CASSQGQGPHRGQYF,TGCGCCAGCAGCCAAGGACAGGGGCCCCATCGGGGTCAGTACTTC
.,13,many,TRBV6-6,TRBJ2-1,CASSATTYNEQFF,TGTGCCAGCAGCGCGACAACCTACAATGAGCAGTTCTTC
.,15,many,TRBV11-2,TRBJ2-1,CASSLSYEEGNEQFF,TGTGCCAGCAGCTTATCGTACGAAGAGGGGAATGAGCAGTTCTTC
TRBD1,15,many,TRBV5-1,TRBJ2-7,CASSDRDRGGYEQYF,TGCGCCAGCAGCGACCGGGACAGGGGGGGCTACGAGCAGTACTTC
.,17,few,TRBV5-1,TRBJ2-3,CASSLAVLGARGDTQYF,TGCGCCAGCAGCTTGGCCGTGTTGGGGGCCCGGGGAGATACGCAGTATTTT
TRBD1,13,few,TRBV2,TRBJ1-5,CASEGTENQPQHF,TGTGCCTCCGAAGGGACAGAAAATCAGCCCCAGCATTTT
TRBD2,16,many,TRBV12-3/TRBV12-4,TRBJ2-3,CASSFAAGVGTDTQYF,TGTGCCAGCAGTTTTGCGGCGGGGGTTGGCACAGATACGCAGTATTTT
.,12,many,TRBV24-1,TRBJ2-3,CATSASLGTQYF,TGTGCCACCAGCGCTTCCCTCGGTACGCAGTATTTT
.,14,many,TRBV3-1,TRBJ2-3,CASSQPQTTDTQYF,TGTGCCAGCAGCCAACCGCAAACCACAGATACGCAGTATTTT
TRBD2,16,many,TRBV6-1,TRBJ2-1,CASRRSGGRAYNEQFF,TGTGCCAGCAGGCGTAGCGGGGGGAGGGCCTACAATGAGCAGTTCTTC
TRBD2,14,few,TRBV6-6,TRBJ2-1,CASRPTLTSGGQFF,TGTGCCAGCAGGCCCACGCTGACTAGCGGGGGACAGTTCTTC
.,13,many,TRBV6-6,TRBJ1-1,CASSYPGGVEAFF,TGTGCCAGCAGTTACCCTGGTGGTGTTGAAGCTTTCTTT
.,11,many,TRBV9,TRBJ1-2,CASSVGSGYTF,TGTGCCAGCAGCGTAGGGAGTGGCTACACCTTC